A selection of T cell receptor beta chains follows, all from one sample in a study of blood T cells in healthy people across ages. MiXCR, run by TCRdb on the 5' RACE reads, gives a single entry per CDR3 protein. The sample has some 900,000 distinct CDR3 sequences; about 48% are singletons. Sequenced sample: blood. These receptors all come from a man aged 25-45 years in good health. Each CDR3 is given with its conserved first and last residue. A D gene is named only where the DNA matches it firmly. A row's size may be missing; if present it is once, few, many or a size class.

V gene	D gene	clone size	J gene	CDR3 protein	CDR3 DNA
TRBV4-3	TRBD1	-	TRBJ1-1	CASSQESGGEAFF	TGCGCCAGCAGCCAAGAATCAGGGGGGGAGGCTTTCTTT
TRBV6-1	-	-	TRBJ2-1	CASSFNRASYNEQFF	TGTGCCAGCAGTTTCAACAGGGCCTCCTACAATGAGCAGTTCTTC
TRBV12-3/TRBV12-4	TRBD2	-	TRBJ2-3	CASSFRSGAGGTDTQYF	TGTGCCAGCAGTTTTAGGTCGGGAGCGGGGGGCACAGATACGCAGTATTTT
TRBV7-2	TRBD1	few	TRBJ2-7	CASRYSGTDSYEQYF	TGTGCCAGCAGATATTCCGGGACAGACTCCTACGAGCAGTACTTC
TRBV19	TRBD1	few	TRBJ2-3	CASSISWDRGTDTQYF	TGTGCCAGTAGTATTAGCTGGGACAGGGGCACAGATACGCAGTATTTT
TRBV29-1	-	-	TRBJ1-1	CSVPLYLTGLNTEAFF	TGCAGCGTCCCCCTGTATCTGACAGGACTAAACACTGAAGCTTTCTTT
TRBV2	TRBD2	-	TRBJ2-1	CASSEASGAVYEQFF	TGTGCCAGCAGTGAAGCTAGCGGGGCAGTTTATGAGCAGTTCTTC
TRBV13	-	many	TRBJ2-5	CASSTRSQRETQYF	TGTGCCAGCAGCACGCGGTCCCAGAGAGAGACCCAGTACTTC
TRBV29-1	TRBD1	once	TRBJ2-7	CSDHRGDEQYF	TGCAGCGACCACAGGGGCGACGAGCAGTACTTC
TRBV7-2	-	-	TRBJ2-5	CASSPPPGGETQYF	TGTGCCAGCAGCCCTCCTCCCGGCGGGGAGACCCAGTACTTC
TRBV24-1	TRBD1	-	TRBJ2-7	CATSDPGQGTYEQYF	TGTGCCACCAGTGACCCCGGACAGGGGACCTACGAGCAGTACTTC
TRBV15	-	once	TRBJ1-5	CATSRTTGQGQPQHF	TGTGCCACCAGCAGAACCACAGGGCAGGGTCAGCCCCAGCATTTT
TRBV4-1	TRBD1	-	TRBJ1-4	CASSQEGTGSTNEKLFF	TGCGCCAGCAGCCAAGAAGGGACAGGGTCAACTAATGAAAAACTGTTTTTT
TRBV6-1	-	-	TRBJ2-1	CASIIRESSYNEQFF	TGTGCCAGCATTATCAGGGAGAGCTCCTACAATGAGCAGTTCTTC
TRBV5-1	-	-	TRBJ2-3	CASSLTPGRDTQYF	TGCGCCAGCAGCTTGACCCCGGGACGGGATACGCAGTATTTT
TRBV27	TRBD1	few	TRBJ1-2	CASSSPGQRNYGYTF	TGTGCCAGCAGTTCTCCGGGACAGAGAAACTATGGCTACACCTTC
TRBV9	-	-	TRBJ1-4	CASSVSGTPTNEKLFF	TGTGCCAGCAGCGTCTCAGGGACACCAACTAATGAAAAACTGTTTTTT
TRBV4-2	-	-	TRBJ2-7	CASSQDFGVAYEQYF	TGTGCCAGCAGCCAAGATTTTGGGGTCGCCTACGAGCAGTACTTC
TRBV4-2	-	-	TRBJ1-6	CASSQDPGGRSPLHF	TGTGCCAGCAGCCAAGATCCCGGGGGTCGCTCACCCCTCCACTTT
TRBV28	-	-	TRBJ1-6	CASSSYSGGYSYNSPLHF	TGTGCCAGCAGTTCATACTCCGGCGGATACTCCTATAATTCACCCCTCCACTTT
TRBV12-3/TRBV12-4	TRBD1	-	TRBJ1-6	CASSLGTGGGHSPLHF	TGTGCCAGCAGCTTGGGGACAGGGGGCGGTCATTCACCCCTCCACTTT
TRBV12-3/TRBV12-4	-	-	TRBJ2-7	CASSSSVVSYNEQYF	TGTGCCAGCAGTTCTAGTGTAGTTTCCTACAATGAGCAGTACTTC
TRBV5-5	-	-	TRBJ1-3	CASSLEDPGNTIYF	TGTGCCAGCAGCTTGGAGGACCCTGGAAACACCATATATTTT
TRBV7-9	TRBD2	-	TRBJ2-7	CASSLGLAGGPSSYEQYF	TGTGCCAGCAGCTTAGGACTAGCGGGGGGGCCGAGCTCCTACGAGCAGTACTTC
TRBV7-2	-	few	TRBJ2-5	CASSSGIQETQYF	TGTGCCAGCAGTTCAGGGATCCAAGAGACCCAGTACTTC
TRBV7-8	-	-	TRBJ2-1	CASSQTSNNEQFF	TGTGCCAGCAGCCAAACATCCAACAATGAGCAGTTCTTC
TRBV5-1	-	-	TRBJ2-1	CASSLLWGVGNEQFF	TGCGCCAGCAGCTTGCTGTGGGGGGTCGGAAATGAGCAGTTCTTC
TRBV7-2	TRBD2	few	TRBJ2-1	CASSSLSGGYNEQFF	TGTGCCAGCAGCTCGCTAAGCGGGGGTTACAATGAGCAGTTCTTC
TRBV6-2/TRBV6-3	TRBD2	-	TRBJ2-1	CASSSSGLDREQFF	TGTGCCAGCAGTTCCTCCGGACTAGATCGTGAGCAGTTCTTC
TRBV12-3/TRBV12-4	-	-	TRBJ2-3	CASSFGRMGTDTQYF	TGTGCCAGCAGTTTCGGGCGGATGGGAACAGATACGCAGTATTTT
TRBV18	-	-	TRBJ1-1	CASSPPSDREGTEAFF	TGTGCCAGCTCACCACCGTCGGACAGAGAAGGCACTGAAGCTTTCTTT
TRBV9	TRBD1	few	TRBJ2-1	CASSPRTGGNGDEQFF	TGTGCCAGCAGCCCCCGTACAGGGGGCAATGGAGATGAGCAGTTCTTC
TRBV20-1	-	-	TRBJ2-5	CSATAEHQETQYF	TGCAGTGCTACGGCGGAGCACCAAGAGACCCAGTACTTC
TRBV30	TRBD2	-	TRBJ2-1	CAWSEGLAGLSYNEQFF	TGTGCCTGGAGTGAGGGACTAGCGGGGCTCTCCTACAATGAGCAGTTCTTC
TRBV20-1	-	-	TRBJ2-7	CSAPPLRLPGEYF	TGCAGTGCTCCCCCCCTCCGGCTTCCTGGGGAGTACTTC
TRBV20-1	-	-	TRBJ2-6	CSARDLGEMTLSGANVLTF	TGCAGTGCTAGAGACCTGGGGGAGATGACACTCTCTGGGGCCAACGTCCTGACTTTC
TRBV29-1	TRBD1	-	TRBJ1-1	CSARTGYTEAFF	TGCAGCGCACGGACAGGTTACACTGAAGCTTTCTTT
TRBV5-1	-	-	TRBJ1-1	CASKEAPGGTEAFF	TGCGCCAGCAAGGAAGCCCCGGGGGGGACTGAAGCTTTCTTT
TRBV2	TRBD1	-	TRBJ2-7	CASSVQRTGSYEQYF	TGTGCCAGCAGTGTGCAAAGGACAGGGTCCTACGAGCAGTACTTC
TRBV5-1	-	-	TRBJ1-4	CASSPAGPPEGKLFF	TGCGCCAGCAGCCCAGCCGGGCCCCCCGAGGGAAAACTGTTTTTT
TRBV20-1	TRBD2	many	TRBJ2-1	CSALGLSSGPNEQFF	TGCAGTGCCCTAGGGTTGTCTAGCGGACCCAATGAGCAGTTCTTC
TRBV20-1	-	-	TRBJ2-7	CSAIRMPPPNEQYF	TGCAGTGCTATCCGGATGCCCCCCCCCAATGAGCAGTACTTC
TRBV15	TRBD2	-	TRBJ2-3	CATSRDKGTSVTDTQYF	TGTGCCACCAGCAGAGATAAAGGGACTAGCGTAACAGATACGCAGTATTTT
TRBV7-2	-	many	TRBJ1-2	CASSVDRKYGYTF	TGTGCCAGCAGCGTAGACAGAAAATATGGCTACACCTTC
TRBV29-1	-	-	TRBJ2-4	CSVVPEVAKNIQYF	TGCAGCGTTGTCCCGGAGGTTGCCAAAAACATTCAGTACTTC
TRBV20-1	-	-	TRBJ2-7	CSAQRNNYEQYF	TGCAGTGCTCAGAGAAATAACTACGAGCAGTACTTC
TRBV18	-	-	TRBJ2-5	CASSPLVSEEQYF	TGTGCCAGCTCACCCCTGGTTTCGGAGGAGCAGTACTTC
TRBV27	-	-	TRBJ2-1	CASSFRQPNNEQFF	TGTGCCAGCAGTTTTCGACAGCCTAACAATGAGCAGTTCTTC
TRBV11-3	TRBD1	many	TRBJ2-1	CASSLTAGGSYNEQFF	TGTGCCAGCAGCTTAACTGCAGGGGGCTCCTACAATGAGCAGTTCTTC
TRBV30	-	-	TRBJ2-1	CAWSERLGVYNEQFF	TGTGCCTGGAGTGAACGACTAGGCGTGTACAATGAGCAGTTCTTC
TRBV12-3/TRBV12-4	-	-	TRBJ2-3	CASGPGDPSTDTQYF	TGTGCCAGCGGGCCTGGCGACCCTAGCACAGATACGCAGTATTTT
TRBV12-3/TRBV12-4	TRBD2	-	TRBJ2-1	CASILGQRGLSSYNEQFF	TGTGCCAGCATCCTAGGTCAGCGGGGGCTTAGCTCCTACAATGAGCAGTTCTTC
TRBV28	-	few	TRBJ2-7	CASSLMGPYEQYF	TGTGCCAGCAGTTTAATGGGCCCCTACGAGCAGTACTTC